This entry concerns a single T cell receptor (beta chain). The sample is drawn from a study of blood T cell repertoires in COVID-19. As for the study in general: There were acute and convalescent COVID-19 samples, and they came from the United States, Italy and Spain.

Original methodology: Quantification of nucleated cells was approximated via reference gene primer amplification. Assay: immunoSEQ multiplex PCR; the TCRdb copy retains only in-frame clones and omits some. V, J and clone size are taken as reported in that table, and D and trimming were inferred from the DNA itself. This table holds about 100,000 clones, approximately 85% found once. CDR3 length equals 17 residues. Per germline, CDR1 KGHSH and CDR2 LQKENI. V shed 2 bases, J shed 4 bases, and the junction held 13 bases outside the gene matches. The material sequenced was peripheral blood. The receptor was derived from a woman aged 60-70 years with acute or convalescent COVID-19. V and J are TRBV18 and TRBJ1-2, with TRBD1 matching over 7 bases. The CDR3 protein is CASSPIPYASGGYGYTF. The CDR3 nucleotides are TGTGCCAGCTCACCAATACCATACGCATCAGGGGGCTATGGCTACACCTTC.